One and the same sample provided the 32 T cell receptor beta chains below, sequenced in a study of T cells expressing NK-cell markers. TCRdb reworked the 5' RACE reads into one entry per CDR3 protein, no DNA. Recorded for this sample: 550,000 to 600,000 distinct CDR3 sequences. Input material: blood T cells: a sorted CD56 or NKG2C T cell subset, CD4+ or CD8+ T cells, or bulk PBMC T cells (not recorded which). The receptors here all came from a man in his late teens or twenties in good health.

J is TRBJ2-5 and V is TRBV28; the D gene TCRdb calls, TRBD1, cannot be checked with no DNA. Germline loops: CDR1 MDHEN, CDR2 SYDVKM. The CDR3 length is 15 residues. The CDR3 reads CASSPDEDRAETQYF.

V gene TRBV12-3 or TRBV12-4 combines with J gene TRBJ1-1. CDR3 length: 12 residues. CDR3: CASSFRPEVAFF.

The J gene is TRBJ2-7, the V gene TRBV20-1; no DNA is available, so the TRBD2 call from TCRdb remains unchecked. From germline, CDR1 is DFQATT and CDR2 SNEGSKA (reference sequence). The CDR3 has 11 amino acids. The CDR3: CSGQGSYEQYF.

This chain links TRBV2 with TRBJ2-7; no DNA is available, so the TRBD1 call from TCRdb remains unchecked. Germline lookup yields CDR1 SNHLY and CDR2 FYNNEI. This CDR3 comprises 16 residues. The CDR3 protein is CASRRRSGLATYEQYF.

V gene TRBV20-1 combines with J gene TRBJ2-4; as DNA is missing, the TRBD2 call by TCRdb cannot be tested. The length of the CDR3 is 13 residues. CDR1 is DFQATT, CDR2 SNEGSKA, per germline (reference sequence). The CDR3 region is CSARYPAGNIQYF.

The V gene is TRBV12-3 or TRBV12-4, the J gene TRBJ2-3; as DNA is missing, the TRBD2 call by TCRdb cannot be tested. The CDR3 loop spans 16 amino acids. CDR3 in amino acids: CASSLSGSLVTDTQYF.

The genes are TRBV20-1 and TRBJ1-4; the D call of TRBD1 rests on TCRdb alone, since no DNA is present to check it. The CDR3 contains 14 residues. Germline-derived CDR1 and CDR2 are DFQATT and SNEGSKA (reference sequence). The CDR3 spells CSARKGPRNEKLFF.

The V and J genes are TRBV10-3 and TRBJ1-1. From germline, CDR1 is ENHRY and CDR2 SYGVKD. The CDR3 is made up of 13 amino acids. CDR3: CAKKQDPLSEAFF.

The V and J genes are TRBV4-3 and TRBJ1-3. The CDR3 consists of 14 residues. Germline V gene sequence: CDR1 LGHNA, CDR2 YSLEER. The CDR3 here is CASSQDRERSTIYF.

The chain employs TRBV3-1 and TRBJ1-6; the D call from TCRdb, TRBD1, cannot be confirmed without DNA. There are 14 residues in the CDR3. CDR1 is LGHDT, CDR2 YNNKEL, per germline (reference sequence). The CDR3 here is CASQFTGHNSPLHF.

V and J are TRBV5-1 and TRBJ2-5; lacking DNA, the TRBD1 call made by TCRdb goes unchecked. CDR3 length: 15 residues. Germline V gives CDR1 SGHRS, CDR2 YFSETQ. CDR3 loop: CASSNQGQRQETQYF.

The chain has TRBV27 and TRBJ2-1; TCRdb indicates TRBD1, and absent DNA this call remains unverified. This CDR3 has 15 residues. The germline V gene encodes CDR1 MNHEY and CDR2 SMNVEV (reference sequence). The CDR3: CASSLGTVSYNEQFF.

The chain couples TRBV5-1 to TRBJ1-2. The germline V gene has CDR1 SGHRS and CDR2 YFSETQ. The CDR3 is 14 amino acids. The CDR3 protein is CASSLPGSNYGYTF.

The CDR3 protein is CSASGWGIDTQYF. The V call is TRBV29-1, the J call TRBJ2-3. This CDR3 region has 13 residues. CDR1 and CDR2 (germline): SQVTM, ANQGSEA.

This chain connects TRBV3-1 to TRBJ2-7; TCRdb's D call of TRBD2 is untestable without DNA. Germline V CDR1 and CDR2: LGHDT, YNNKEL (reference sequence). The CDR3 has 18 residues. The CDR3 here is CASSRGLREGLSTHEQYF.

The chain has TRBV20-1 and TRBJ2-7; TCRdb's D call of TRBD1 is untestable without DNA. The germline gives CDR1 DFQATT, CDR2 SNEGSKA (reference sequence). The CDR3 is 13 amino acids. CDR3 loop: CSSPGDQSYEQYF.

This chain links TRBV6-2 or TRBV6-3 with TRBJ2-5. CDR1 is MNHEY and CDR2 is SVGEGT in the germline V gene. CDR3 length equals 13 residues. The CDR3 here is CATIPHSKETQYF.

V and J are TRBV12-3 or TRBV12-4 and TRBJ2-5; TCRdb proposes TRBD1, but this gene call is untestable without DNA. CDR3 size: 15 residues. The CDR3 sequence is CASSPRGRTTRTQYF.

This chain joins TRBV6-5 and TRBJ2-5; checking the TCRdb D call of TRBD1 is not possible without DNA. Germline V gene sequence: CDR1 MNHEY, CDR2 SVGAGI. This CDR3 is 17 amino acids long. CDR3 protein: CASSYAVGQGAMKTQYF.

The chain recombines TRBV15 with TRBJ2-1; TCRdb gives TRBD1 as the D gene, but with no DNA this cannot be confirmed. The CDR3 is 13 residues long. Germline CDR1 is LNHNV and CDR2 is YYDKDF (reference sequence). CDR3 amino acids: CATALGTYNEQFF. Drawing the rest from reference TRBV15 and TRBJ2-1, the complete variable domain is DAMVIQNPRYQVTQFGKPVTLSCSQTLNHNVMYWYQQKSSQAPKLLFHYYDKDFNNEADTPDNFQSRRPNTSFCFLDIRSPGLGDTAMYLCATALGTYNEQFFGPGTRLTVL.

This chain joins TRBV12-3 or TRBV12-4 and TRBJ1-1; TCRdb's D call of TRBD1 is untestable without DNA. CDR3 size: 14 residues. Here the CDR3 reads CASSSTGGNTEAFF.

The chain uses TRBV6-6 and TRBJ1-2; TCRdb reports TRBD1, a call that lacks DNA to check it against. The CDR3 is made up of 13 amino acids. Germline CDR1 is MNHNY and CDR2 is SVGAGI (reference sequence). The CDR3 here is CASSRTPTDGYTF.

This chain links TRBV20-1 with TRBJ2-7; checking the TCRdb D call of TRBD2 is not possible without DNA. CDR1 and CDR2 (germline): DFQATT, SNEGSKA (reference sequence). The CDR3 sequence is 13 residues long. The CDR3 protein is CSARRIAGGEQYF.

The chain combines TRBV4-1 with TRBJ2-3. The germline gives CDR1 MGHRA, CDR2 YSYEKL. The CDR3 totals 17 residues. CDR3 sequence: CASSQDWPNGGTDTQYF.

CDR3 in amino acids: CASSRGAGVYNEQFF. V gene TRBV6-1 combines with J gene TRBJ2-1; TCRdb indicates TRBD2, and absent DNA this call remains unverified. The germline V gene encodes CDR1 MNHNS and CDR2 SASEGT. The CDR3 covers 15 residues.

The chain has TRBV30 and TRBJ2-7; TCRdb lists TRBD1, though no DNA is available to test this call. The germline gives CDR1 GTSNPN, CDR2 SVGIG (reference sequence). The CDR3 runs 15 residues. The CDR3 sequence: CAWRGVRAGPYEQYF.

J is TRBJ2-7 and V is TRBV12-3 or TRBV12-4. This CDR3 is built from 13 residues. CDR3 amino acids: CASSLGVFYEQYF.

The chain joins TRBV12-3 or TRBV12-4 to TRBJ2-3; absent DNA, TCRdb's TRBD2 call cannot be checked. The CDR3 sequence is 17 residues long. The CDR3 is CASSLMVLAKDTDTQYF.

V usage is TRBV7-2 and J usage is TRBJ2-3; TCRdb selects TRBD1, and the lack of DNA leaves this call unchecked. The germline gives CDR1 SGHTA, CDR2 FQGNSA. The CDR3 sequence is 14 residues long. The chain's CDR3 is CASSLAGPPDTQYF.

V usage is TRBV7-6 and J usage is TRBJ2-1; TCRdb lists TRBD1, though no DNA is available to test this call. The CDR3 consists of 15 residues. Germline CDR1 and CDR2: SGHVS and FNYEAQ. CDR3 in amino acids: CASSPRRDRNNEQFF.

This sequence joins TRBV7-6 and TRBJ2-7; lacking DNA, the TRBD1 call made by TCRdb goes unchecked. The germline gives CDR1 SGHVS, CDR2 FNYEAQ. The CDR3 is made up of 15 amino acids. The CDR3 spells CASSYTGQASNEQYF.

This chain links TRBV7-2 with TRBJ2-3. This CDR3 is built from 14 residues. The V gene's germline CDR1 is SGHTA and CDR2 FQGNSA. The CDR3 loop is CASSRQTSTDTQYF.